A selection of T cell receptor beta chains follows, all from one sample in a study of blood T cell repertoires in COVID-19. The repertoire was sequenced with immunoSEQ multiplex PCR; TCRdb's copy has only in-frame clones and lacks some. The sample holds about 190,000 clones, roughly 84% seen once. What was sequenced was peripheral blood. The receptors originated from a woman older than 75 with acute or convalescent COVID-19. The CDR3 runs from the conserved cysteine through the conserved F or W. Each record gives: clone size, D gene, J gene, V gene, CDR3 DNA, CDR3 protein. A D gene is named only where the DNA matches it firmly. Expanded clones are given a class, and other clones once, few, many or no size at all.

>NA|NA|TRBJ2-7|TRBV9
TGTGCCAGCAGCGTGAGCGTCCTGAGCTCCTACGAGCAGTACTTC
CASSVSVLSSYEQYF
>NA|TRBD1|TRBJ2-7|TRBV28
TGTGCCAGCAGGTCACAGGGGGCGCCCCACGAGCAGTACTTC
CASRSQGAPHEQYF
>NA|TRBD2|TRBJ2-7|TRBV10-3
TGTGCCACCCGGGAGGGGATCGAGCAGTACTTC
CATREGIEQYF
>NA|NA|TRBJ2-7|TRBV5-1
TGCGCCAGCAGACGAGACGATGGGCCTTACGAGCAGTACTTC
CASRRDDGPYEQYF
>NA|NA|TRBJ1-4|TRBV27
TGTGCCAGCAGAAACCTAAGGGGGGGAAAACTGTTTTTT
CASRNLRGGKLFF
>NA|TRBD2|TRBJ2-1|TRBV11-1
TGTGCCAGCAGCATGGGACTAGCGGGACGCAATGAGCAGTTCTTC
CASSMGLAGRNEQFF
>NA|TRBD2|TRBJ2-1|TRBV5-1
TGCGCCAGCAGCTTGGTCGCGGGAGGGTACAATGAGCAGTTCTTC
CASSLVAGGYNEQFF
>NA|NA|TRBJ1-2|TRBV21-1
TGTGCCAGCAGCAAAGCGAATCGGAGCGGGGGAGATGGCTACACCTTC
CASSKANRSGGDGYTF
>NA|TRBD1|TRBJ2-2|TRBV13
TGTGCCAGCAGCTACGAAGGGGGCTGGGAAAACCGGGGAGCTGTTTTT
CASSYEGGWENRGAVF
>NA|NA|TRBJ2-7|TRBV20-1
TGCAGTGCTAGAGACAGGGACGAGCAGTACTTC
CSARDRDEQYF
>NA|TRBD2|TRBJ2-1|TRBV9
TGTGCCAGCAGTGACACTAGCGGGAACTACAATGAGCAGTTCTTC
CASSDTSGNYNEQFF
>NA|NA|TRBJ2-1|TRBV7-8
TGTGCCAGCAGCCCGCGACGAGGGATAAGCTCCTACAATGAGCAGTTCTTC
CASSPRRGISSYNEQFF
>once|NA|TRBJ2-3|TRBV27
TGTGCCAGCAGTTTATCAGGGGCCTACTTCACAGATACGCAGTATTTT
CASSLSGAYFTDTQYF
>NA|TRBD2|TRBJ2-5|TRBV6-5
TGTGCCAGCAGGGGACTAGCGTTCCAAGAGACCCAGTACTTC
CASRGLAFQETQYF
>NA|NA|TRBJ2-1|TRBV19
TGTGCCAGTAGTAGACCCCGGGGGAGCTCCTACAATGAGCAGTTCTTC
CASSRPRGSSYNEQFF
>NA|TRBD2|TRBJ2-7|TRBV10-2
TGCGCCAGCAGAGGGCGGACTAGCGGCTACGAGCAGTACTTC
CASRGRTSGYEQYF
>NA|NA|TRBJ2-3|TRBV19
TGTGCCAGTAGTTACCAGGTCACAGATACGCAGTATTTT
CASSYQVTDTQYF
>few|TRBD2|TRBJ2-3|TRBV19
TGTGCCAGTAGTCTTTGGAGCGGGAGAGCAGATACGCAGTATTTT
CASSLWSGRADTQYF